A single sample gave rise to the 15 T cell receptor beta chains below, sequenced in a study of shared clonotypes between healthy human individuals. CD8 cells regarded as naive lacked CD45RO, were positively chosen for CCR7, and omitted terminally differentiated effector memory CD45RA+ cells. Assay used: immunoSEQ multiplex PCR; TCRdb lists only in-frame clones, some missing. The table includes approximately 810,000 clones, approximately 92% detected once. The specimen was naive CD8+ T cells sorted from blood. These TCRs come from a man between 25 and 39 years old in good health.

This chain joins TRBV19 and TRBJ2-6, with TRBD1 matching over 7 bases. The V gene's germline CDR1 is LNHDA and CDR2 SQIVND (reference sequence). V shed 6 bases, J shed 2 bases, and the junction held 7 bases outside the gene matches. This CDR3 comprises 16 residues. Here the CDR3 DNA reads TGTGCCAGTAGCCCTTCTAGGGGGCCTGGGGCCAACGTCCTGACTTTC. This sequence encodes CASSPSRGPGANVLTF.

This chain connects TRBV28 to TRBJ2-3, with D possibly matching TRBD1 (5 bases). The V end was cut by 6 bases, the J end by 7 bases, with 23 bases between. This CDR3 spans 16 amino acids. Germline V gives CDR1 MDHEN, CDR2 SYDVKM. CDR3 sequence reads: CASRPRVTVVFNTQYF. The DNA of the CDR3 is TGTGCCAGCAGACCCAGGGTGACCGTCGTGTTTAATACGCAGTATTTT.

Concerning this clone itself: Only one base separates this from a far larger clonotype, so it likely reflects a read error. In the same sample, other DNA sequences code for this CDR3. The chain employs TRBV28 and TRBJ2-7; D not certain. The germline V gene has CDR1 MDHEN and CDR2 SYDVKM. This CDR3 contains 11 residues. V was cut by 3 bases and J by 4 bases, with 4 bases left in between. The CDR3: CASSFNYEQYF. The CDR3 DNA reads TGTGCCAGCAGTTTTAATTACGAGCAGTACTTC.

The CDR3 sequence is CASSLKGFGGPYNEQFF. The CDR3 DNA reads TGTGCCAGCAGCTTAAAGGGATTCGGGGGCCCCTACAATGAGCAGTTCTTC. The chain employs TRBV7-2 and TRBJ2-1; either TRBD1 or TRBD2 may supply D (6 bases each). V was shortened by 2 bases and J by 2 bases, with 16 bases between the two germline ends. This CDR3 is 17 amino acids long. Germline V CDR1 and CDR2: SGHTA, FQGNSA.

This clone has only a few counts. The V gene is TRBV6-1, the J gene TRBJ2-1; 9 bases agree with TRBD2. Germline values: CDR1 MNHNS, CDR2 SASEGT. CDR3 length equals 15 residues. V dropped 0 bases and J dropped 4; count of bases not matched to a gene: 1. The CDR3 DNA is TGTGCCAGCAGTGAAGCTAGCGGGAGTTACAATGAGCAGTTCTTC. It yields the protein CASSEASGSYNEQFF.

V usage is TRBV6-1 and J usage is TRBJ2-7; tentative D call: TRBD2 (5 bases). V dropped 2 bases and J dropped 6 bases, with 14 bases sitting between them. Germline V CDR1 and CDR2: MNHNS, SASEGT. CDR3 length: 14 residues. CDR3 in amino acids: CASSETSGSTEQYF. DNA for the CDR3: TGTGCCAGCAGTGAAACTAGTGGCTCTACCGAGCAGTACTTC.

In DNA form, the CDR3 reads TGTGCCAGCAGCCCTGCCGCAGGGGAAGGGGGAAAACTGTTTTTT. This encodes CASSPAAGEGGKLFF. V usage is TRBV7-9 and J usage is TRBJ1-4; D is possibly TRBD1 (6 bases). CDR1 SEHNR and CDR2 FQNEAQ come from the germline V gene (reference sequence). V lost 5 bases and J 10 bases, leaving 20 bases between the germline ends. The CDR3 sequence is 15 residues long.

The V and J genes are TRBV19 and TRBJ2-7; 11 bases match TRBD2. The V segment lost 6 bases and the J segment 5 bases; nucleotides outside the gene matches: 6. The CDR3 consists of 14 residues. CDR1 is LNHDA and CDR2 is SQIVND in the germline V gene (reference sequence). As DNA, the CDR3 is TGTGCCAGTAGCTTAGCGGGAGGGCCAAACGAGCAGTACTTC. Translated, it gives CASSLAGGPNEQYF.

The chain recombines TRBV6-6 with TRBJ2-1; 11 bases line up with TRBD2. Trimming cost V 6 bases and J 2 bases; bases outside gene matches: 6. Germline V CDR1 and CDR2: MNHNY, SVGAGI (reference sequence). CDR3 length equals 16 residues. The CDR3 region is CASRRGLAEPYNEQFF. The CDR3 bases are TGTGCCAGCAGACGGGGACTAGCGGAACCCTACAATGAGCAGTTCTTC.

This chain connects TRBV27 to TRBJ2-5, with D possibly being TRBD1 (7 bases). The ends were cut back, 10 bases at V and 0 bases at J, with 12 bases in the middle. CDR3 length equals 13 residues. CDR1 MNHEY and CDR2 SMNVEV come from the germline V gene (reference sequence). The CDR3 DNA sequence: TGTGCCACCGCGGGACAGTACCAAGAGACCCAGTACTTC. This codes for CATAGQYQETQYF.

The V call is TRBV6-1, the J call TRBJ2-3, with a tentative D call TRBD1 (5 bases). Germline V lookup: CDR1 MNHNS, CDR2 SASEGT. The CDR3 spans 15 residues. With 0 bases removed from V and 5 bases from J, the gap between germline ends came to 12 bases. The CDR3 coding sequence is TGTGCCAGCAGTGAAGCAGGCAGGGTAATAGATACGCAGTATTTT. Translating it yields CASSEAGRVIDTQYF.

V and J are TRBV27 and TRBJ1-2, with D possibly being TRBD1 (6 bases). Trimming removed 2 bases at V and 8 bases at J, with 15 bases between. Germline CDR1 and CDR2: MNHEY and SMNVEV (reference sequence). The CDR3 has 14 amino acids. In DNA form, the CDR3 reads TGTGCCAGCAGTTTAGTTGGGTCAGGGGAAGGCTACACCTTC. Its protein product is CASSLVGSGEGYTF.

The chain recombines TRBV27 with TRBJ2-3; 7 bases are shared with TRBD1. The trim removed 8 bases at V and 1 base at J, leaving 12 bases unmatched. This CDR3 is 16 amino acids long. The germline V gene has CDR1 MNHEY and CDR2 SMNVEV (reference sequence). CDR3 sequence reads: CASRPYRGAGTDTQYF. The CDR3 nucleotides read TGTGCCAGCCGACCTTACAGGGGCGCAGGCACAGATACGCAGTATTTT.

The V and J genes are TRBV7-6 and TRBJ1-4; D gene ambiguous. Germline values: CDR1 SGHVS, CDR2 FNYEAQ. CDR3 length: 16 residues. V dropped 0 bases and J dropped 2 bases, with 10 bases sitting between them. As DNA, the CDR3 is TGTGCCAGCAGCTTAGCGCGTCCCCCGACTAATGAAAAACTGTTTTTT. This codes for CASSLARPPTNEKLFF.

This clone appeared once. This sequence joins TRBV9 and TRBJ2-3; TRBD2 aligns across 8 bases. Germline V CDR1 and CDR2: SGDLS, YYNGEE. V trimming: 3 bases; J trimming: 4 bases; junction bases outside the gene matches: 7. The CDR3 length is 15 residues. CDR3 DNA: TGTGCCAGCAGCGGTCAGCGGGAGAGAGCAGATACGCAGTATTTT. This gives the protein CASSGQRERADTQYF.